This T cell receptor beta chain stems from a study of blood T cell repertoires in COVID-19. Study-level information: Sources were T cells, B-cell-depleted T cells, or PBMCs; the material itself was cDNA or gDNA.

The method was immunoSEQ multiplex PCR; TCRdb's version includes in-frame clones alone and lacks a portion of them. The sample has under 300,000 clones, roughly 90% seen once. This clone came up a few times. The TCR was taken from a woman in her twenties or thirties with active or convalescent COVID-19. Sequencing was performed on peripheral blood.

The CDR3 is CSASYTTGGAGREYF. The CDR3, as DNA: TGCAGTGCTAGTTATACTACGGGTGGAGCAGGGAGGGAATATTTT. V and J are TRBV20-1 and TRBJ2-3, with 7 bases aligning to TRBD2. Germline V gene lookup returns CDR1 DFQATT and CDR2 SNEGSKA (reference sequence). Losses at the gene ends were 3 bases for V and 15 bases for J; bases not matched to a gene: 21. The CDR3 has 15 residues.